Below, 31 T cell receptor beta chains from the same sample are listed, as sequenced in a study of PD-L1 blockade in urothelial cancer. Time point denoted: pretreatment peripheral blood. Method: immunoSEQ multiplex PCR; TCRdb's copy keeps in-frame clones and lacks some. Of about 52,000 clones listed, roughly four fifths were seen once; the top ten hold 4%. The specimen was PBMCs, collected around atezolizumab (anti-PD-L1) treatment. The source is a man between 65 and 85 years old with urothelial cancer.

The rearrangement joins TRBV4-2 to TRBJ2-2; 8 positions match TRBD2. V gave up 2 bases and J gave up 3 bases; unmatched junction bases: 5. CDR3 length equals 16 residues. Germline V gives CDR1 LGHNA, CDR2 YNFKEQ. CDR3 in amino acids: CASSQRSGGYTGELFF. The CDR3 DNA sequence: TGTGCCAGCAGCCAACGGAGCGGGGGTTACACCGGGGAGCTGTTTTTT.

V is TRBV28 and J is TRBJ1-1; possible D gene TRBD1, 6 bases. V gave up 5 bases and J gave up 8 bases, with 24 bases separating them. The CDR3 loop spans 16 amino acids. Germline V gene data show CDR1 as MDHEN and CDR2 as SYDVKM. The CDR3 region is CASSHFRTVPHGEAFF. CDR3 nucleotide sequence: TGTGCCAGCAGTCATTTCCGGACAGTCCCCCACGGGGAAGCTTTCTTT.

The genes are TRBV28 and TRBJ2-7; the match to TRBD2 covers 7 bases. Germline V lookup: CDR1 MDHEN, CDR2 SYDVKM. Germline trimming cut 5 bases from V and 5 bases from J; bases unmatched to any gene: 6. The CDR3 contains 13 residues. The DNA for the CDR3 is TGTGCCAGCAGTCGCTTAGCGGGCGACGAGCAGTACTTC. Its translation is CASSRLAGDEQYF.

This chain links TRBV28 with TRBJ2-6; possibly TRBD1 for D (5 bases). CDR3 size: 17 residues. V was cut by 3 bases and J by 0 bases, with 12 bases left in between. Germline assignment: CDR1 MDHEN and CDR2 SYDVKM. In DNA form, the CDR3 reads TGTGCCAGCAGTTTCAGGGCGTCGTACTCTGGGGCCAACGTCCTGACTTTC. Protein product: CASSFRASYSGANVLTF.

A few counts support this clone. The chain couples TRBV5-4 to TRBJ1-1, with D maybe TRBD1 (5 bases). Trimming shortened V by 4 bases and J by 6 bases, and 16 bases separated the two germline ends. CDR1 and CDR2 (germline): SGHNT, YYREEE (reference sequence). The CDR3 covers 14 residues. This CDR3 is CASSPGRVAAEAFF. In nucleotides, the CDR3 is TGTGCCAGCAGCCCGGGCAGGGTGGCAGCTGAAGCTTTCTTT.

The CDR3 DNA follows: TGTGCCAGCAGCGTACGGTGGGAGAGCACAGATACGCAGTATTTT. This encodes CASSVRWESTDTQYF. V usage is TRBV9 and J usage is TRBJ2-3; a weak D match, TRBD2 (5 bases). Germline-derived CDR1 and CDR2 are SGDLS and YYNGEE. Trimming removed 1 base from V and 0 bases from J, with 9 bases in between. The CDR3 spans 15 residues.

This clone occurred once. The chain couples TRBV30 to TRBJ1-2, with 11 bases identical to TRBD1. V lost 2 bases, J lost 2 bases, and 4 bases stayed unmatched. In germline, CDR1 is GTSNPN, CDR2 SVGIG (reference sequence). CDR3 length: 15 amino acids. The CDR3 nucleotides are TGTGCCTGGAGTCCAGGACAGGGGGCAAACTATGGCTACACCTTC. This encodes CAWSPGQGANYGYTF.

To note about this clone: At one boundary the junction diverges from the germline segment, which might be a read error. The chain carries TRBV2 and TRBJ1-3; D uncertain. The length of the CDR3 is 12 residues. Germline assignment: CDR1 SNHLY and CDR2 FYNNEI. The CDR3 region is CASSEALRDPNF. CDR3 sequence (DNA): TGTGCCAGCAGTGAAGCGCTTCGGGATCCGAATTTT.

The chain carries TRBV5-6 and TRBJ2-7; TRBD2 matches at 9 bases. The germline gives CDR1 SGHDT, CDR2 YYEEEE. V was pared by 0 bases and J by 3 bases, with 4 bases of the junction left unmatched. The CDR3 contains 15 residues. The chain's CDR3 is CASSLELAGSYEQYF. The CDR3 DNA reads TGTGCCAGCAGCTTGGAGCTAGCGGGAAGCTACGAGCAGTACTTC.

The genes are TRBV19 and TRBJ2-7; 8 nucleotides align to TRBD1. Germline V gene lookup returns CDR1 LNHDA and CDR2 SQIVND (reference sequence). V trimming: 8 bases; J trimming: 7 bases; junction bases outside the gene matches: 13. This CDR3 is built from 14 residues. CDR3 in DNA: TGTGCCAGTGGGACCGGGACAGGTGTGGGTGAGCAGTACTTC. This gives the protein CASGTGTGVGEQYF. The variable domain in full, completed from reference TRBV19 and TRBJ2-7, reads DGGITQSPKYLFRKEGQNVTLSCEQNLNHDAMYWYRQDPGQGLRLIYYSQIVNDFQKGDIAEGYSVSREKKESFPLTVTSAQKNPTAFYLCASGTGTGVGEQYFGPGTRLTVT.

J is TRBJ2-2 and V is TRBV5-6; TRBD1 aligns across 11 bases. The J segment lost 6 bases and the V segment lost 5 bases, leaving 12 bases of the junction unmatched. The length of the CDR3 is 17 residues. The germline V gene encodes CDR1 SGHDT and CDR2 YYEEEE. The CDR3 region is CASSSGQGGRLAGELFF. The CDR3 region has the DNA TGTGCCAGCAGTTCGGGACAGGGGGGGCGACTCGCCGGGGAGCTGTTTTTT.

The chain combines TRBV6-5 with TRBJ2-7, with TRBD1 identical over 8 bases. The CDR3 spans 13 residues. CDR1 and CDR2 from the germline V gene are MNHEY and SVGAGI. Unmatched junction bases numbered 8, after V lost 6 bases and J lost 7 bases. CDR3 DNA sequence: TGTGCCAGCAGCCCGGGACAGGCCTTGGAGCAGTACTTC. Protein: CASSPGQALEQYF.

The sample holds one count of this clone. The chain recombines TRBV4-3 with TRBJ1-2; 7 bases match TRBD1. Germline values: CDR1 LGHNA, CDR2 YSLEER. J lost 5 bases, V lost 3 bases, and 9 bases had no gene match. This CDR3 is built from 15 residues. The CDR3 sequence: CASSQRQGRGYGYTF. CDR3 DNA sequence: TGCGCCAGCAGCCAGAGACAGGGTAGAGGGTATGGCTACACCTTC.

The chain's CDR3 is CASSDHRGEQFF. The DNA of the CDR3 is TGTGCCAGCTCGGACCATAGGGGTGAGCAGTTCTTC. The genes are TRBV7-2 and TRBJ2-1, with D possibly TRBD1 on 5 matching bases. Germline V lookup: CDR1 SGHTA, CDR2 FQGNSA. The ends were cut back, 8 bases at V and 9 bases at J, with 14 bases in the middle. This CDR3 comprises 12 residues.

The CDR3 here is CASSHTGASGGTDTQYF. CDR3 in DNA: TGCGCCAGCAGCCACACCGGGGCTAGCGGGGGCACAGATACGCAGTATTTT. The rearrangement joins TRBV4-1 to TRBJ2-3; the match to TRBD2 covers 9 bases. CDR1 is MGHRA, CDR2 YSYEKL, per germline. V gave up 3 bases and J gave up 1 base; unmatched junction bases: 8. The CDR3 covers 17 residues.

This clone occurred once. The chain carries TRBV11-2 and TRBJ2-2; a possible D gene is TRBD2 (5 bases). In germline, CDR1 is SGHAT, CDR2 FQNNGV. This CDR3 contains 15 residues. Trimming removed 5 bases from V and 5 bases from J, with 15 bases in between. CDR3 protein: CASSRTSVGTGELFF. CDR3 DNA: TGTGCCAGCAGCCGTACTAGTGTTGGAACCGGGGAGCTGTTTTTT.

The chain combines TRBV19 with TRBJ2-1, with 12 bases aligning to TRBD1. The CDR3 covers 16 residues. V dropped 1 base and J dropped 9; count of bases not matched to a gene: 7. CDR1 LNHDA and CDR2 SQIVND come from the germline V gene (reference sequence). The CDR3 region has the DNA TGTGCCAGTAGTATAGTAGTTGGGACAGGGGGCGGTGAGCAGTTCTTC. It is translated as CASSIVVGTGGGEQFF.

The J gene is TRBJ2-3, the V gene TRBV7-9; TRBD1 aligns across 12 bases. Germline lookup yields CDR1 SEHNR and CDR2 FQNEAQ (reference sequence). Losses at the gene ends were 5 bases for V and 0 bases for J; bases not matched to a gene: 6. The CDR3 is made up of 17 amino acids. The CDR3 reads CASSPGTGGSSTDTQYF. CDR3 DNA sequence: TGTGCCAGCAGCCCCGGGACAGGGGGCTCTAGCACAGATACGCAGTATTTT. Looking up the rest from reference TRBV7-9 and TRBJ2-3 gives the full variable domain: DTGVSQNPRHKITKRGQNVTFRCDPISEHNRLYWYRQTLGQGPEFLTYFQNEAQLEKSRLLSDRFSAERPKGSFSTLEIQRTEQGDSAMYLCASSPGTGGSSTDTQYFGPGTRLTVL.

The V call is TRBV4-1, the J call TRBJ1-5; 11 positions match TRBD1. In germline, CDR1 is MGHRA, CDR2 YSYEKL. Unmatched junction bases numbered 13, after V lost 2 bases and J lost 1 base. This CDR3 contains 20 residues. The CDR3 loop reads CASSQNAGTGGFASNQPQHF. The DNA for the CDR3 is TGCGCCAGCAGCCAAAATGCCGGGACAGGGGGTTTTGCCAGCAATCAGCCCCAGCATTTT.

This clone was picked up a small number of times. The chain links TRBV5-1 to TRBJ1-5, with TRBD1 identical over 7 bases. Germline lookup yields CDR1 SGHRS and CDR2 YFSETQ. V lost 3 bases, J lost 8 bases, and 8 bases stayed unmatched. This CDR3 is built from 14 residues. This chain's CDR3 is CASSSTGVGEPQHF. In DNA form, the CDR3 reads TGCGCCAGCAGCTCTACAGGGGTCGGGGAGCCCCAGCATTTT.

CDR3 coding DNA: TGTGCCAGCAGGGCAGGCTTATCCAGCAATCAGCCCCAGCATTTT. Translating it yields CASRAGLSSNQPQHF. This sequence joins TRBV6-1 and TRBJ1-5; D is uncertain. CDR1 is MNHNS and CDR2 is SASEGT in the germline V gene. The CDR3 loop spans 15 amino acids. Trimming removed 6 bases at V and 1 base at J, with 13 bases between.

V usage is TRBV18 and J usage is TRBJ2-3; TRBD2 matches at 12 bases. Trimming cost V 6 bases and J 3 bases; bases outside gene matches: 7. This CDR3 contains 16 residues. The germline V gene has CDR1 KGHSH and CDR2 LQKENI. The CDR3 nucleotides read TGTGCCAGCTCCCCGGGCACTAGCGGGAGGACAGATACGCAGTATTTT. Translated, it gives CASSPGTSGRTDTQYF.

This chain links TRBV18 with TRBJ2-2; 9 nucleotides align to TRBD1. The CDR3 contains 14 residues. The germline CDR1 and CDR2 sequences are KGHSH and LQKENI. With 3 bases clipped from V and 6 bases from J, the junction kept 2 bases outside the gene matches. The CDR3 DNA reads TGTGCCAGCTCACCGGGACAGGGCGCCGGGGAGCTGTTTTTT. This sequence encodes CASSPGQGAGELFF.

V is TRBV11-2 and J is TRBJ1-1; D perhaps matches TRBD1 (5 bases). The CDR3 is 14 residues long. Trimming pared 3 bases from V and 2 bases from J, leaving 10 bases between. Germline V CDR1 and CDR2: SGHAT, FQNNGV. The CDR3 nucleotides read TGTGCCAGCAGCTTGGGCAGGGCTAACACTGAAGCTTTCTTT. It encodes CASSLGRANTEAFF.

The CDR3 loop is CASSPTGQGYEQYF. In DNA, the CDR3 is TGTGCCAGCAGTCCGACGGGACAGGGTTACGAGCAGTACTTC. The chain joins TRBV6-5 to TRBJ2-7; 9 bases are shared with TRBD1. The CDR3 length is 14 residues. The V gene's germline CDR1 is MNHEY and CDR2 SVGAGI. Unmatched junction bases numbered 6, after V lost 5 bases and J lost 4 bases.

This sequence joins TRBV19 and TRBJ2-1; 11 bases map to TRBD2. Germline CDR1 reads LNHDA; CDR2 reads SQIVND (reference sequence). CDR3 length equals 17 residues. V shed 5 bases, J shed 7 bases, and the junction held 13 bases outside the gene matches. The CDR3 is CASSPRALSGGGNEQFF. The CDR3 nucleotides are TGTGCCAGTAGTCCTAGGGCCCTTAGCGGGGGGGGTAATGAGCAGTTCTTC.

The DNA of the CDR3 is TGTGCCAGCAAAAGACAGAGCCAAGAGACCCAGTACTTC. Its protein product is CASKRQSQETQYF. The V gene is TRBV2, the J gene TRBJ2-5; maybe TRBD1 (5 bases). Trimming took 7 bases from V and 1 from J, leaving 10 bases between them. This CDR3 spans 13 amino acids. Germline V gene data show CDR1 as SNHLY and CDR2 as FYNNEI.

The rearrangement joins TRBV7-2 to TRBJ1-4; D remains unclear. Trimming left V 1 base short and J 7 bases short, with 13 bases between. The CDR3 totals 15 residues. The V gene's germline CDR1 is SGHTA and CDR2 FQGNSA. CDR3 amino acids: CASSLDPGVGEKLFF. The CDR3 coding sequence is TGTGCCAGCAGCTTAGATCCCGGGGTGGGTGAAAAACTGTTTTTT.

In DNA, the CDR3 is TGCAGCGTTCGTTACCAAGAGACCCAGTACTTC. This codes for CSVRYQETQYF. This chain connects TRBV29-1 to TRBJ2-5; D is unresolved. Trimming left V 5 bases short and J 0 bases short, with 4 bases between. CDR1 is SQVTM and CDR2 is ANQGSEA in the germline V gene. The CDR3 extends over 11 amino acids.

The chain uses TRBV7-9 and TRBJ2-2, with TRBD1 as a possible D gene (6 bases). This CDR3 has 14 residues. Trimming cost V 5 bases and J 5 bases, with 12 bases left between them. CDR1 is SEHNR, CDR2 FQNEAQ, per germline (reference sequence). CDR3 loop: CASSTTGLTGELFF. Here the CDR3 DNA reads TGTGCCAGCAGCACCACAGGGTTGACCGGGGAGCTGTTTTTT.

The J gene is TRBJ2-1, the V gene TRBV5-4; TRBD1 agrees at 10 bases. V shed 4 bases and J 6 bases; nucleotides not matched to a gene: 7. Germline assignment: CDR1 SGHNT and CDR2 YYREEE (reference sequence). The CDR3 contains 15 residues. CDR3: CASSLGQGHPNEQFF. The CDR3 DNA follows: TGTGCCAGCAGCCTGGGACAGGGGCACCCCAATGAGCAGTTCTTC.